This T cell receptor (beta chain) comes out of a study of CD8+ T cells in alopecia areata (dated by TCRdb to 2017 to 2018). Regarding the research as a whole: Treated patients were enrolled in an open-label pilot trial of oral tofacitinib at 5 to 10 mg twice daily for moderate-to-severe alopecia areata. Patients stayed on tofacitinib for 6 to 18 months and then had 6 months of follow-up off drug so that delayed response and recurrence could be assessed. Disease severity in treated patients was measured with the SALT score, which quantifies the percentage of affected scalp surface area. In both human patients and the C3H/HeJ mouse model, the study applied high-throughput TCRbeta sequencing to look at T cell clonal expansion in alopecia areata. On the human side, TCRbeta sequencing was run on scalp tissue and on sorted CD4+ and CD8+ peripheral blood T cells from healthy controls and from alopecia areata patients with either patchy or totalis/universalis disease. Biopsies were taken from tofacitinib-treated patients at baseline and again at 4 and 24 weeks into treatment, and several of those patients also had a later scalp biopsy. Clonality in the scalp was compared among normal scalp (n=4), patchy alopecia areata scalp (n=8), and alopecia totalis/universalis scalp (n=8). RNA was extracted with the PAXgene miRNA kit for fixed scalp, the miRNeasy kit for PBMCs, and the RNeasy kit for mouse skin. immunoSEQ multiplex PCR using 35 Vbeta forward primers and 13 Jbeta reverse primers was used to amplify TCRbeta CDR3 regions. The research as a whole found: Tofacitinib significantly decreased scalp clonality and the number of expanded CD8+ clones among the top 100 scalp clones. TCR sequences shared between patients were less clear than in mice, possibly partly because of HLA diversity in the patient population. Unlike mouse skin, where gammadelta T cells dominate, normal human skin contains resident alphabeta T cells that get sequenced too, which complicates analysis of the scalp TCR repertoire. Because the treated cohort was small and had only one nonresponder, larger studies are needed to examine links between baseline CD8+ expansion and response. Higher clonality and more expanded CD8+ clones were observed in lesional scalp than in normal scalp, particularly in alopecia totalis/universalis, a finding suggestive of antigenic drive. Many expanded lesional clones persisted in scalp and blood during tofacitinib treatment, which may partly explain relapse after stopping treatment.

There are 15 amino acids in the CDR3, from cysteine to phenylalanine inclusive. Kept here is only the CDR3 DNA, which spans 45 bases and is read in frame from base 1. V has 3 bases trimmed and J has 5 bases trimmed; junction bases matching no gene number 8. CDR1 and CDR2 are read off the germline V gene as SGHRS and YFSETQ. The library was obtained by the immunoSEQ multiplex PCR assay. RNA was extracted from all samples and reverse transcribed into cDNA as template for TCR sequencing. SuperScript III was used to make first-strand cDNA, primed with a 2:1 mix of oligo-dT and random hexamers. Amplification bias was assessed with a synthetic immune receptor repertoire, and residual bias was removed computationally. Under the source paper's analysis protocol: After raw reads were preprocessed to remove errors, the CDR3 was defined following IMGT conventions as running from the conserved cysteine to phenylalanine. Clonality was calculated as 1 minus Shannon entropy normalized by log2 of the number of productive unique TCRs. Scalp TCRbeta sequences were cross-referenced with sorted blood CD4 and CD8 repertoires so that the CD4 or CD8 identity of scalp clones could be inferred. This is the immuneACCESS table as TCRdb keeps it, with only in-frame sequences that have V and J called. A part of the clones is gone; compared with another copy, unresolved V genes explain less than half, and the rest is unexplained. V and J calls and clone size are copied from that table; D and trimming were computed from the DNA. Present in this sample are under 350,000 clones, 58% of which were seen just once. The ten largest make up more than 1.5% of the sample.

A remark on this clone: Its binding antigen is unknown. There are no base qualities to consult, and no much larger clone falls within one base.

Sample time point, as interpreted from the label and publication: roughly 26 weeks on oral tofacitinib. The intended sense of this specimen's treatment or condition label: oral pan-JAK inhibitor, 5-10 mg twice daily. Lesional scalp punch biopsies and peripheral blood were obtained from alopecia areata patients. PBMCs were isolated by density centrifugation and stained for CD3, CD4 and CD8, and CD4+ and CD8+ T cells were sorted on a FACSAria. The sequence is built from TRBV5-1 and TRBJ2-1; 7 bases in between match TRBD1. The sequence derives from a human donor with alopecia areata. Sequencing used CD4+ T cells sorted from blood, obtained at week 24, from a patient treated with tofacitinib. The DNA sequence is given as TGCGCCAGCAGCTCGACAGGGTCCCATAACAATGAGCAGTTCTTC. Its product reads: CASSSTGSHNNEQFF.